Sequencing of this T cell receptor (beta chain) was carried out in a study of vaccination effects on CD4 cells after COVID-19. Study information: Three convalescent patients gave early and late post-vaccination samples.

Points on this clone: Antigen specificity is unknown.

Ahead of sequencing, the ViraFEST assay grew antigen-specific CD4+ T cells using viral peptide pools. Subsequent to roughly 9 days of culture, CD4+ T cells were isolated. A positive SARS-CoV-2 PCR test fell between March and December 2020. Everyone in the study got two shots of either the BNT162b2 or mRNA-1273 vaccine. In the cultures, half the medium was exchanged for IL-2 medium on days 3 and 7. Germline lookup yields CDR1 MNHEY and CDR2 SMNVEV (reference sequence). This CDR3 region has 13 residues. V was clipped by 7 bases and J by 6 bases; unmatched bases: 6. Here immunoSEQ multiplex PCR was the method, and the copy in TCRdb shows in-frame clones only, minus some. The sample shows roughly 15,000 clones, 80% of them seen only once.

The chain combines TRBV27 with TRBJ1-2; 9 positions match TRBD1. The sample consisted of CD4+ T cells from PBMCs cultured with SARS-CoV-2 spike peptides, taken after COVID-19 vaccination. The clonotype was recovered from a human donor who had a prior SARS-CoV-2 infection. The CDR3 region has the DNA TGTGCCAGCAAAACGGACAGGGGCGATGGCTACACCTTC. This translates into CASKTDRGDGYTF.